This record covers a single T cell receptor (beta chain). Its antigen is still unknown. Per-base quality was not reported, and no clone a single base away is much larger than it. Collaborating institutions collected whole blood in K2EDTA tubes following their own protocols. Collaborator samples were shipped for TCRbeta analysis as frozen whole blood, isolated PBMCs, or DNA extracted from either sample type. This sample stems from a study of blood T cell repertoires in COVID-19 (dated by TCRdb to the early 2020s). For the study in its entirety: Collaborator samples came from the United States, Italy and Spain and covered acute and convalescent phases of COVID-19. HLA class I and class II types, where available, came from metadata supplied by the sample provider rather than from assay-based typing. The dataset comprised deeply sampled blood TCRbeta repertoires from subjects exposed to, actively infected with, or recovered from COVID-19. The prospective study material was composed of cDNA or gDNA derived from T cells, B-cell-depleted T cells, or PBMCs. Nearly every sample came with metadata listing a de-identified subject ID, COVID-19 status, age in years and sex. The repertoires were released in a freely available public database intended as a resource for research on the immune response to SARS-CoV-2. Samples came from the ongoing ImmuneRACE study (first 160 participants) plus 1,254 subjects from 6 global collaborators.

The paper as a whole reports these results and caveats: The amount of clinical and demographic metadata varied by source and participant and was provided uncurated.

TCRbeta CDR3 regions were amplified from genomic DNA by means of the immunoSEQ Assay, a bias-controlled multiplex PCR. The study's processing was this. Within the assay, amplification of reference gene primers was used to estimate how many nucleated cells each sample contained. To quantify the absolute abundance of each unique TCRbeta CDR3 rearrangement, sequence reads were collapsed and filtered. For each sample, productive Simpson clonality was calculated as the square root of Simpson's diversity index across productive rearrangements. TCRdb provides this immuneACCESS table in a form limited to in-frame rearrangements. Some clones are lacking; in checked studies, under half of them reflect an unresolved V gene, and why the rest are absent is not known. D and trimming come from the DNA, and the V and J calls and clone size come from that table. This sample holds 60,000 or so clones; about 81% were observed only once. The leading ten clones occupy more than 13% of the sample.

The TCR comes from a man older than 75 with acute or convalescent COVID-19. Input material: peripheral blood.

The CDR3 protein: CASSLGLAAPYNEQFF. At the DNA level, the sequence is TGTGCCAGCAGCCTCGGACTAGCGGCGCCTTACAATGAGCAGTTCTTC. The receptor chain draws on TRBV7-2 and TRBJ2-1; 10 central nucleotides agree with TRBD2. From V the trimming removes 5 bases and from J it removes 4 bases, while the gene matches leave 8 bases of the junction unaccounted for. The CDR3 contains 16 residues, cysteine and phenylalanine counted. Of the read, only the CDR3 DNA is kept; its 48 bases are in frame from base 1. Looking up the germline V gene yields CDR1 SGHTA and CDR2 FQGNSA.